This is a list of T cell receptor beta chains from one sample in a study of T cells in tumors after PD-1 blockade. Generated by immunoSEQ multiplex PCR, the TCRdb table keeps only in-frame clones and is missing some. There are approximately 50,000 clones in the sample; under 85% occur only once, and approximately 7.9% lies in the top ten. This sample comprised PBMCs, obtained before anti-PD-1 therapy. The origin of the receptors is a human donor with advanced basal cell or squamous cell carcinoma (not recorded which). Each CDR3 is given without its conserved first and last residue. The order of the fields is J gene, clone size, V gene, CDR3 protein. For some rows the clone size is stated as once, few or many, or as a class when expanded; others skip it.

>TRBJ1-1|few|TRBV5-1
ASSLDEGLVNTEAF
>TRBJ1-1|few|TRBV2
ASRLVGEGTEAF
>TRBJ2-7|.|TRBV7-8
ASSITGQGYEQY
>TRBJ2-7|.|TRBV23-1
ASSQSHRAGTAPYEQY
>TRBJ2-7|.|TRBV7-2
ASSPRGFHEQY
>TRBJ2-7|few|TRBV6-2/TRBV6-3
ASSPGVGMRTYEQY
>TRBJ1-5|once|TRBV3-1/TRBV3-2
ASSQGGQPHQPQH
>TRBJ2-5|.|TRBV5-5
ASSLLGRETQY
>TRBJ2-5|.|TRBV11-3
ASSSTWTGMAKETQY
>TRBJ1-1|.|TRBV3-1/TRBV3-2
ASSQEQAGGIVYTEAF
>TRBJ1-1|.|TRBV9
ASSEQGQSNTEAF
>TRBJ1-6|.|TRBV7-9
ASSLGRDRGNSPLH
>TRBJ2-1|.|TRBV12-1
ASSRLLPSSDTVGNEQF
>TRBJ2-1|.|TRBV14
ASSQRARGVYNEQF
>TRBJ2-6|.|TRBV7-2
ASSLGGGSGAVLT
>TRBJ2-7|.|TRBV20-1
SAGPREEQY
>TRBJ1-1|.|TRBV4-2
ASSHEQGMNTEAF
>TRBJ2-1|.|TRBV4-1
ASSQVDQWVNEQF
>TRBJ1-2|.|TRBV5-4
ASSLRENYGYT
>TRBJ1-5|.|TRBV19
ASSIRDPGQSNQPQH
>TRBJ2-7|.|TRBV12-5
ASGLSEGASIYEQY
>TRBJ2-7|few|TRBV7-9
ASSLGGYHSYEQY
>TRBJ1-1|.|TRBV9
ASGVGDEAEAF
>TRBJ1-2|.|TRBV20-1
SAWESGYT
>TRBJ1-1|.|TRBV2
ARGLRNTEAF
>TRBJ2-2|.|TRBV13
ASSLPASGELF
>TRBJ2-1|once|TRBV11-1
ASSRTSIEQF
>TRBJ1-5|once|TRBV19
ASSIDHGSNQPQH
>TRBJ1-1|once|TRBV7-6
ASSRSQGAETEAF
>TRBJ2-1|.|TRBV7-2
ASSLMKGANEQF
>TRBJ2-1|.|TRBV9
ASSVTSGGATLYNEQF
>TRBJ2-6|.|TRBV19
ASSLRGSGANVLT
>TRBJ2-1|.|TRBV7-8
ASSLAGGIREQF
>TRBJ1-1|.|TRBV10-3
AISSGQSNTEAF
>TRBJ1-2|.|TRBV4-1
ASSQLPGVNYGYT
>TRBJ1-2|.|TRBV5-8
ASSLSAGLTFGGYT
>TRBJ1-2|.|TRBV7-9
ASSPTGGANYGYT
>TRBJ2-7|.|TRBV5-6
ASSRDYEQY
>TRBJ2-1|.|TRBV6-1
ASSEVGPGEANEQF
>TRBJ2-1|.|TRBV6-6
ASSSSLAGVGNEQF
>TRBJ2-3|.|TRBV27
ASSSNGAYTQY
>TRBJ1-3|once|TRBV11-3
ASSIRDRLSGNTIY
>TRBJ1-5|.|TRBV19
ASSTTGGQGSNQPQH
>TRBJ1-2|.|TRBV29-1
SALSGSGYT
>TRBJ2-2|.|TRBV7-8
ASSRLARELF
>TRBJ2-7|.|TRBV19
ASSMGGESLY
>TRBJ2-3|.|TRBV9
ASSVGGPRGADTQY
>TRBJ1-2|.|TRBV5-6
ASSPGRGNYGYT
>TRBJ2-7|.|TRBV18
ASSFWASGSHEQY
>TRBJ2-2|.|TRBV25-1
ASSLQGGTGELF
>TRBJ2-2|.|TRBV5-1
ASSLHGVNTGELF
>TRBJ2-2|.|TRBV5-1
ASSLEAAGTSGRETTGELF
>TRBJ2-6|.|TRBV27
ASSLPDRALT
>TRBJ2-1|.|TRBV6-6
ASSYSIYDNEQF
>TRBJ2-3|.|TRBV5-1
ASSLRTDTQY
>TRBJ1-3|.|TRBV20-1
SARVDRTIY
>TRBJ2-7|.|TRBV7-9
ASSLVDYEQY
>TRBJ1-1|.|TRBV9
ASSAPGQGARAEAF